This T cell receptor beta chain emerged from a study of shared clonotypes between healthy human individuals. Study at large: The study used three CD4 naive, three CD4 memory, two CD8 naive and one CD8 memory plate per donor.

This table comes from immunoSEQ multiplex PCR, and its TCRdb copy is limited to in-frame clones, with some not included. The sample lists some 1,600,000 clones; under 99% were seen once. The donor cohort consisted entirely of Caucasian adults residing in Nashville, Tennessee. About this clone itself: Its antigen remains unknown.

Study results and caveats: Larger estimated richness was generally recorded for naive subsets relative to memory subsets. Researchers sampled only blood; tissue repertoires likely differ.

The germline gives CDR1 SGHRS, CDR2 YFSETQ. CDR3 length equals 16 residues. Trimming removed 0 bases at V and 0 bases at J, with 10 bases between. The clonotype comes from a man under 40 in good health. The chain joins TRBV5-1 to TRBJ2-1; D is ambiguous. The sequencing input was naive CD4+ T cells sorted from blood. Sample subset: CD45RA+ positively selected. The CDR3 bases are TGCGCCAGCAGCTTGGGAGGCCGGAGCTCCTACAATGAGCAGTTCTTC. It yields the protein CASSLGGRSSYNEQFF.